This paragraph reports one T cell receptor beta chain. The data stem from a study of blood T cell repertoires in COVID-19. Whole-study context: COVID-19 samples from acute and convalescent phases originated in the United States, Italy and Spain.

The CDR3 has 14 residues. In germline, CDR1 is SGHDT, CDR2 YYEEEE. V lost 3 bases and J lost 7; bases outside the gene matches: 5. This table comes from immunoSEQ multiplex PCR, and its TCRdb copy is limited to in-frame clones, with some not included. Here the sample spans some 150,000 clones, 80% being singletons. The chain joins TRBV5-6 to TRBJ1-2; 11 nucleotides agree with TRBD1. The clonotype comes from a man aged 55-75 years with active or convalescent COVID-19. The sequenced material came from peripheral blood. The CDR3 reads CASSWTGGSGGYTF. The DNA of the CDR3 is TGTGCCAGCAGCTGGACAGGGGGCTCGGGTGGCTACACCTTC.